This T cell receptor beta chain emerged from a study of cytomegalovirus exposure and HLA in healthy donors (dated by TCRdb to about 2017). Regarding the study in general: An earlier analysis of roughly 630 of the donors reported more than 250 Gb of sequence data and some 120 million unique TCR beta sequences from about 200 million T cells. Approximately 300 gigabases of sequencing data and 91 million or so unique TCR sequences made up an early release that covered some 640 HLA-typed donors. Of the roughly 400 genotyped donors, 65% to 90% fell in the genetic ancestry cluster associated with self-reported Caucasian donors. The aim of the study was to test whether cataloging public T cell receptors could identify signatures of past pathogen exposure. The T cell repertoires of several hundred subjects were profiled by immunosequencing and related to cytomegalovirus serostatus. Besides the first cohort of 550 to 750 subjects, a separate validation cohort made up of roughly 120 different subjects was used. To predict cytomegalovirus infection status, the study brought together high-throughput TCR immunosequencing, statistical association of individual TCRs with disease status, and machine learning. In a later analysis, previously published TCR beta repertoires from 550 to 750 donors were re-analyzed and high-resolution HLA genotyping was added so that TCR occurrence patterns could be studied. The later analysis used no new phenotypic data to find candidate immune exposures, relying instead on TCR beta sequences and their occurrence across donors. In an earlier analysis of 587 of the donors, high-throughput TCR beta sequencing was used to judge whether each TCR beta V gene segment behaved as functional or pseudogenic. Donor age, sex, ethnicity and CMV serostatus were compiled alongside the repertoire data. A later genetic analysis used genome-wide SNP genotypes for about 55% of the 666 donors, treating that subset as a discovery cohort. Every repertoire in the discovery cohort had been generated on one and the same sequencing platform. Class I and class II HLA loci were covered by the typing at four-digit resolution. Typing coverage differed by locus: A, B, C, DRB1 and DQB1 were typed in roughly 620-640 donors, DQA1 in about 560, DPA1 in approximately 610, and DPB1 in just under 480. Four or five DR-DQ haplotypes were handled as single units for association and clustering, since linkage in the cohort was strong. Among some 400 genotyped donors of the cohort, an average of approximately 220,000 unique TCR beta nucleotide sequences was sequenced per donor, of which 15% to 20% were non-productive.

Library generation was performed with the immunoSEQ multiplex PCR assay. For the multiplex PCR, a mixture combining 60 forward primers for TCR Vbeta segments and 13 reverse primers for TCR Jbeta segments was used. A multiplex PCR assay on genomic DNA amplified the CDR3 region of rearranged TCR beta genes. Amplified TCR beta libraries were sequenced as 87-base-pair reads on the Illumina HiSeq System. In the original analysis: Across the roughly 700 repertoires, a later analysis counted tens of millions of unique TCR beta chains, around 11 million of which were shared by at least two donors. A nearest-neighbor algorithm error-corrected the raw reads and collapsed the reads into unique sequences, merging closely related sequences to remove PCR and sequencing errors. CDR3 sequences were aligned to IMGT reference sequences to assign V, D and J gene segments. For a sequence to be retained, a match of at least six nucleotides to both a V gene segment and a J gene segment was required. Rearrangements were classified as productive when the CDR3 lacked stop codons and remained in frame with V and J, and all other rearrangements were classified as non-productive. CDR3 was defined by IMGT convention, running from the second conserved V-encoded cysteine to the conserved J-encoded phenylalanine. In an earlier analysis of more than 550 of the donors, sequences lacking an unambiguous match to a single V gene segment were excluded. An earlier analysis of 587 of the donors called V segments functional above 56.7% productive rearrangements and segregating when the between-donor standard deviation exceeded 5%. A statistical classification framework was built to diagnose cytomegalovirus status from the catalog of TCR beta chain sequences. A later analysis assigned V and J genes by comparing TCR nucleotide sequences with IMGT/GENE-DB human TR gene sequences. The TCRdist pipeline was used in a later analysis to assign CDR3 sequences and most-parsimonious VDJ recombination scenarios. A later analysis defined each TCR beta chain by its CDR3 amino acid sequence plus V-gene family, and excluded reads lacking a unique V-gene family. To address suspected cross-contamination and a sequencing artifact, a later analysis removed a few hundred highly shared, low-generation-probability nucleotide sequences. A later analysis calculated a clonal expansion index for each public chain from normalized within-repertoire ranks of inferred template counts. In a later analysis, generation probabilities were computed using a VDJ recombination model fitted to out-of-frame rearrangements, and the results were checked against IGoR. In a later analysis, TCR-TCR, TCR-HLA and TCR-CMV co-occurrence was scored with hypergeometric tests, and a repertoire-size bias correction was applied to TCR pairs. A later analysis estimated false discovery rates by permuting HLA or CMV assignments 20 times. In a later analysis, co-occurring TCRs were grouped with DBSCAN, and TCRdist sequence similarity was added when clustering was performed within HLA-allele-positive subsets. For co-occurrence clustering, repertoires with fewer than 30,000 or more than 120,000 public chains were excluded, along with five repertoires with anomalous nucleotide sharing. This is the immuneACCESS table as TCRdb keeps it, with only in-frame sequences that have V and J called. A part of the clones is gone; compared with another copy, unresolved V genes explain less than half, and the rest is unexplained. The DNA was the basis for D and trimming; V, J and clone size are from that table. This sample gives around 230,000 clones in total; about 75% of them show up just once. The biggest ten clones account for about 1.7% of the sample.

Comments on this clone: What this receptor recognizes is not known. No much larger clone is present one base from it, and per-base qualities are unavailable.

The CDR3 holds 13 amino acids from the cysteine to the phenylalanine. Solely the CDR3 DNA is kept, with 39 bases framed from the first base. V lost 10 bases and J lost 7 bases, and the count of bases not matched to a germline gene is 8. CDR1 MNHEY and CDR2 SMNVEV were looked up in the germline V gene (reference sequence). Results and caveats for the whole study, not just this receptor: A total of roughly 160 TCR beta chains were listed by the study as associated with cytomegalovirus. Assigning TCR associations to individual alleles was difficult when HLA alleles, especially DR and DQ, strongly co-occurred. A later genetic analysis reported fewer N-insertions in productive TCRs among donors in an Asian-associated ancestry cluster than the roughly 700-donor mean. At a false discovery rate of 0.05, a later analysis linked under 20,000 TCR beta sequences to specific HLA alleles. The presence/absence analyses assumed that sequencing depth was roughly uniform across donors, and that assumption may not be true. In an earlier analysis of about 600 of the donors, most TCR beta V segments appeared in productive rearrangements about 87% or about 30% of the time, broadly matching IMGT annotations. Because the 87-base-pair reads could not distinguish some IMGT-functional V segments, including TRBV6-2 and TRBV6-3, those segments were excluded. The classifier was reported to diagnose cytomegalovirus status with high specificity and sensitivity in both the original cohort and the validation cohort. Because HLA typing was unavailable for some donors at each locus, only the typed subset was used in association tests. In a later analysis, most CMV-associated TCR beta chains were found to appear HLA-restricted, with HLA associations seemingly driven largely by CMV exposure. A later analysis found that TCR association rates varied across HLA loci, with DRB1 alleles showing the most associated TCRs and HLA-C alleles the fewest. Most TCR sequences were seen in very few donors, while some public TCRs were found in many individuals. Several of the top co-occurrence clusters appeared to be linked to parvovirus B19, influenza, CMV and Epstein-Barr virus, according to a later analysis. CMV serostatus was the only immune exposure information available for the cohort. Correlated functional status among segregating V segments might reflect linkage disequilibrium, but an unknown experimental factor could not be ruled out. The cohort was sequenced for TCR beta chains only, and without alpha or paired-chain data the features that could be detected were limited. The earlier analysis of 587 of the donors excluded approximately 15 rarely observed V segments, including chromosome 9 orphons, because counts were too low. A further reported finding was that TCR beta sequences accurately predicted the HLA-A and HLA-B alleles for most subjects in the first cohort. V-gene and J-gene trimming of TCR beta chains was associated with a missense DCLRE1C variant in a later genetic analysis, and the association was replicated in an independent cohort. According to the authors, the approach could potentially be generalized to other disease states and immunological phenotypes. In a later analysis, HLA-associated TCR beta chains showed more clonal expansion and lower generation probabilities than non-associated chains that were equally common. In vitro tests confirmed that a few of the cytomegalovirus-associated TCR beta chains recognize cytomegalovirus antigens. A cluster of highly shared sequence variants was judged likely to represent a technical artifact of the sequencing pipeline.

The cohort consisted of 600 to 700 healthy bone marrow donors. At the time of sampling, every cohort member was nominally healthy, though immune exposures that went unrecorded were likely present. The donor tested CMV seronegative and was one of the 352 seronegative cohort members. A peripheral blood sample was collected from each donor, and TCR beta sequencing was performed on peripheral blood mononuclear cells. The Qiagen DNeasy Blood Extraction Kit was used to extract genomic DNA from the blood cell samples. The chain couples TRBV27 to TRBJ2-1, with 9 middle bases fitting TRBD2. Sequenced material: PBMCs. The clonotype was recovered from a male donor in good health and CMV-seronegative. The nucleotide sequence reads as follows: TGTGCCACCACACTAGCGGGCGCGAATGAGCAGTTCTTC. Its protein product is CATTLAGANEQFF.